This passage covers 14 T cell receptor beta chains from one sample sequenced in a study of identical twins. TCRdb itself ran the 5' RACE reads through MiXCR, one entry per CDR3 protein. Of approximately 890,000 distinct CDR3 sequences in the sample, around an eighth were seen once. These sequences were also reported in another study, on yellow fever vaccine responses in identical twins.

What was sequenced was PBMCs. The receptors here all came from a woman aged 18-29 years in good health.

The V and J genes are TRBV10-3 and TRBJ2-3, with TRBD2 matching 7 bases. V dropped 7 bases and J dropped 1; count of bases not matched to a gene: 5. Germline assignment: CDR1 ENHRY and CDR2 SYGVKD. This CDR3 has 14 amino acids. CDR3 residues: CAIKAGQGTDTQYF. CDR3 DNA sequence: TGTGCCATCAAAGCGGGGCAAGGCACAGATACGCAGTATTTT.

The V gene is TRBV29-1, the J gene TRBJ1-3; D is unresolved. From germline, CDR1 is SQVTM and CDR2 ANQGSEA. This CDR3 comprises 15 residues. V was shortened by 5 bases and J by 4 bases, with 18 bases between the two germline ends. The CDR3 is CSVSTLQVAGNTIYF. In DNA, the CDR3 is TGCAGCGTTTCGACCCTTCAGGTGGCGGGAAACACCATATATTTT.

Concerning this clonotype: A clone one base away is much larger, so this may be a read error. J is TRBJ2-2 and V is TRBV24-1; a possible D gene is TRBD2 (5 bases). The length of the CDR3 is 11 residues. Trimming shortened V by 11 bases and J by 7 bases, and 10 bases separated the two germline ends. Germline lookup yields CDR1 KGHDR and CDR2 SFDVKD. The CDR3 DNA is TGTGCCAACAGCGGCGACGGGGAGCTGTTTTTT. Encoded protein: CANSGDGELFF.

This clonotype came up a few times. This chain connects TRBV18 to TRBJ2-1; possibly TRBD2 for D (5 bases). Looked up from germline, CDR1 is KGHSH and CDR2 is LQKENI. V gave up 6 bases and J gave up 5 bases, with 20 bases separating them. The CDR3 totals 16 residues. In DNA, the CDR3 is TGTGCCAGCTCCGGGCCAAGAAGCGGAAGAGACAATGAGCAGTTCTTC. Amino acids: CASSGPRSGRDNEQFF.

This clonotype was counted at least ten times. V and J are TRBV5-1 and TRBJ2-7; TRBD1 matches 11 bases. V was pared by 4 bases and J by 3 bases, with 6 bases of the junction left unmatched. Looked up from germline, CDR1 is SGHRS and CDR2 is YFSETQ. This CDR3 region has 15 residues. The DNA for the CDR3 is TGCGCCAGCAGCCCCGGGACAGGGGGTAACTACGAGCAGTACTTC. This encodes CASSPGTGGNYEQYF.

This clonotype was found many times. The J gene is TRBJ2-3, the V gene TRBV4-2; D is ambiguous. Per germline, CDR1 LGHNA and CDR2 YNFKEQ. Deletions cut 0 bases from V and 2 bases from J, with 18 bases between. There are 18 residues in the CDR3. CDR3 sequence (DNA): TGTGCCAGCAGCCAAGATACCGGAGAGTGGGGAAACACAGATACGCAGTATTTT. Its protein is CASSQDTGEWGNTDTQYF.

This clonotype was seen just once. The chain links TRBV7-2 to TRBJ2-7, with TRBD2 matching over 8 bases. The length of the CDR3 is 14 residues. The V and J ends lost 2 bases and 6 bases, in that order; junction bases with no gene match: 6. Germline lookup yields CDR1 SGHTA and CDR2 FQGNSA. CDR3 amino acids: CASSLQAGVGEQYF. The CDR3 region has the DNA TGTGCCAGCAGCTTACAAGCGGGAGTGGGCGAGCAGTACTTC.

The gene calls are TRBV5-1 and TRBJ2-1; D gene ambiguous. Germline CDR1 is SGHRS and CDR2 is YFSETQ. The V and J ends lost 2 bases and 3 bases respectively, with 9 bases between them. This CDR3 is 14 amino acids long. The CDR3 loop reads CASSFGQDYNEQFF. The CDR3 nucleotides read TGCGCCAGCAGCTTCGGGCAGGACTACAATGAGCAGTTCTTC. The variable domain in full, with the rest retrieved from reference TRBV5-1 and TRBJ2-1, is KAGVTQTPRYLIKTRGQQVTLSCSPISGHRSVSWYQQTPGQGLQFLFEYFSETQRNKGNFPGRFSGRQFSNSRSEMNVSTLELGDSALYLCASSFGQDYNEQFFGPGTRLTVL.

The chain links TRBV10-2 to TRBJ2-5; TRBD1 agrees at 10 bases. Germline CDR1 and CDR2: WSHSY and SAAADI. V lost 6 bases, J lost 0 bases, and 1 base stayed unmatched. The CDR3 length is 14 residues. CDR3 nucleotide sequence: TGCGCCAGCAGGGACAGGGGGAACCAAGAGACCCAGTACTTC. Its protein product is CASRDRGNQETQYF.

This clonotype came up a few times. V is TRBV24-1 and J is TRBJ2-1, with 11 bases fitting TRBD2. Unmatched junction bases numbered 11, after V lost 0 bases and J lost 8 bases. The CDR3 consists of 18 residues. Germline V CDR1 and CDR2: KGHDR, SFDVKD. This chain's CDR3 is CATSDLNLAGGPSDEQFF. CDR3 nucleotide sequence: TGTGCCACCAGTGATTTGAACTTAGCGGGAGGGCCGAGTGATGAGCAGTTCTTC.

The chain carries TRBV5-1 and TRBJ1-1; tentative D call: TRBD1 (6 bases). The CDR3 extends over 14 amino acids. Germline assignment: CDR1 SGHRS and CDR2 YFSETQ. Trimming pared 4 bases from V and 3 bases from J, leaving 13 bases between. As DNA, the CDR3 is TGCGCCAGCAGCCTAACAGGGCCCCACACTGAAGCTTTCTTT. Encoded protein: CASSLTGPHTEAFF.

The chain joins TRBV4-1 to TRBJ2-1; the D gene is possibly TRBD2 (5 bases). The CDR3 length is 14 residues. Germline values: CDR1 MGHRA, CDR2 YSYEKL. V was shortened by 4 bases and J by 5 bases, with 12 bases between the two germline ends. The CDR3 loop is CASSPRTLNNEQFF. The CDR3 nucleotides are TGCGCCAGCAGCCCTAGGACTTTAAACAATGAGCAGTTCTTC.

Details on this clonotype: A much larger clone lies a single base off, so this may be a read error. The chain has TRBV2 and TRBJ2-1; D is possibly TRBD1 (6 bases). Germline CDR1 is SNHLY and CDR2 is FYNNEI. The CDR3 has 14 residues. The CDR3 loop is CASRSWGPHGEQLF. The DNA for the CDR3 is TGTGCCAGCAGGTCGTGGGGGCCCCATGGCGAGCAGTTATTC.

This chain connects TRBV20-1 to TRBJ2-5, with TRBD2 as a possible D gene (5 bases). The CDR3 length is 14 residues. Germline-derived CDR1 and CDR2 are DFQATT and SNEGSKA (reference sequence). With 8 bases removed from V and 5 bases from J, the gap between germline ends came to 21 bases. CDR3 in amino acids: CSTPEVGGLETQYF. The CDR3 nucleotides are TGCAGTACCCCAGAGGTTGGCGGGTTGGAGACCCAGTACTTC.